One sample yielded the 20 T cell receptor beta chains listed below, sequenced in a study of early T cells in non-severe SARS-CoV-2 infection. TCRdb analysed the 5' RACE reads with MiXCR anew, one entry per CDR3 protein. In the table there are tens of thousands of distinct CDR3 sequences, roughly 12% of which are singletons. What was sequenced was whole blood. The receptors come from an adult who was a healthcare worker with PCR-confirmed SARS-CoV-2 infection or an uninfected control (not recorded which).

CDR3 sequence reads: CASSEGVSYEQYF. The CDR3 nucleotides read TGTGCCAGCAGCGAGGGAGTATCCTACGAGCAGTACTTC. The chain recombines TRBV7-2 with TRBJ2-7, with D perhaps TRBD2 (5 bases). V gave up 5 bases and J gave up 1 base, with 9 bases separating them. Germline V gene lookup returns CDR1 SGHTA and CDR2 FQGNSA. The CDR3 extends over 13 amino acids.

V and J are TRBV29-1 and TRBJ2-5; 7 bases agree with TRBD1. Per the germline V gene, CDR1 is SQVTM and CDR2 is ANQGSEA. The length of the CDR3 is 12 residues. The V segment lost 6 bases and the J segment 5 bases; nucleotides outside the gene matches: 6. CDR3 DNA sequence: TGCAGCGTGATACAGGGGAGCGAGACCCAGTACTTC. Translating it yields CSVIQGSETQYF.

This clonotype rates as medium-sized. This chain connects TRBV10-3 to TRBJ2-2; possibly TRBD2 for D (5 bases). CDR1 and CDR2 from the germline V gene are ENHRY and SYGVKD. The CDR3 totals 16 residues. The V end was cut by 7 bases, the J end by 0 bases, with 15 bases between. CDR3 coding DNA: TGTGCCATCACGGCTGGCGTGGACTCGAACACCGGGGAGCTGTTTTTT. It encodes CAITAGVDSNTGELFF.

This clonotype was seen a handful of times. J is TRBJ1-4 and V is TRBV7-9; perhaps TRBD1 as D (5 bases). The CDR3 is 15 amino acids. Germline V gene sequence: CDR1 SEHNR, CDR2 FQNEAQ (reference sequence). Trimming took 3 bases from V and 6 from J, leaving 14 bases between them. Written as DNA, the CDR3 is TGTGCCAGCAGCTTGGCCAGCAACAGGCATGAAAAACTGTTTTTT. Translated, it gives CASSLASNRHEKLFF. The complete variable domain, with remaining parts taken from reference TRBV7-9 and TRBJ1-4, reads DTGVSQNPRHKITKRGQNVTFRCDPISEHNRLYWYRQTLGQGPEFLTYFQNEAQLEKSRLLSDRFSAERPKGSFSTLEIQRTEQGDSAMYLCASSLASNRHEKLFFGSGTQLSVL.

This clonotype was found many times. This chain links TRBV28 with TRBJ2-1; D is unclear. V lost 2 bases, J lost 2 bases, and 10 bases lay in between. Germline lookup yields CDR1 MDHEN and CDR2 SYDVKM. The CDR3 covers 15 residues. The CDR3 nucleotides are TGTGCCAGCAGTTTAGACCGTCTCGCCTACAATGAGCAGTTCTTC. Translation: CASSLDRLAYNEQFF.

This clonotype was observed a handful of times. This chain links TRBV6-1 with TRBJ2-1, with TRBD2 matching over 8 bases. V lost 4 bases, J lost 6 bases, and 8 bases stayed unmatched. CDR3 length equals 15 residues. Germline V lookup: CDR1 MNHNS, CDR2 SASEGT. CDR3 amino acids: CASSVRLAKGNEQFF. As DNA, the CDR3 is TGTGCCAGCAGTGTCCGACTAGCGAAGGGCAATGAGCAGTTCTTC.

The chain links TRBV20-1 to TRBJ2-1, with D perhaps matching TRBD1 or TRBD2 (5 bases each). The germline V gene encodes CDR1 DFQATT and CDR2 SNEGSKA (reference sequence). The ends were cut back, 5 bases at V and 3 bases at J, with 11 bases in the middle. This CDR3 comprises 13 residues. The CDR3 coding sequence is TGCAGTGCTGGGGGACCTTACTACAATGAGCAGTTCTTC. This encodes CSAGGPYYNEQFF.

The chain combines TRBV7-8 with TRBJ2-5; D is perhaps TRBD1 (6 bases). Germline-derived CDR1 and CDR2 are SGHVS and FQNEAQ. This CDR3 has 16 amino acids. V shed 5 bases and J shed 0 bases, with 16 bases lying between them. The CDR3 loop reads CASSPQDSLYQETQYF. CDR3 DNA sequence: TGTGCCAGCAGCCCCCAGGACAGCCTGTACCAAGAGACCCAGTACTTC.

This clonotype turned up a few times. This rearrangement joins TRBV12-3 or TRBV12-4 to TRBJ2-5; possibly TRBD1 or TRBD2 for D (5 bases each). With 5 bases removed from V and 2 bases from J, the gap between germline ends came to 9 bases. The CDR3 is made up of 13 amino acids. In nucleotides, the CDR3 is TGTGCCAGCAGTGAGGGGTTTCAAGAGACCCAGTACTTC. As protein: CASSEGFQETQYF.

The chain couples TRBV6-5 to TRBJ2-2; 11 positions agree with TRBD2. The CDR3 has 16 residues. Germline values: CDR1 MNHEY, CDR2 SVGAGI. Trimming at V came to 3 bases and at J to 7 bases, leaving 7 bases not matched to a gene. The CDR3 is CASSYRLAGGGGELFF. The CDR3, as DNA: TGTGCCAGCAGTTATCGGCTAGCGGGAGGTGGCGGGGAGCTGTTTTTT.

V is TRBV15 and J is TRBJ2-7; TRBD1 aligns across 7 bases. Germline V gives CDR1 LNHNV, CDR2 YYDKDF (reference sequence). This CDR3 is built from 15 residues. The J segment lost 2 bases and the V segment lost 3 bases, leaving 7 bases of the junction unmatched. Written as DNA, the CDR3 is TGTGCCACCAGCAGCCCTAGACAGGGAACCTACGAGCAGTACTTC. Its protein is CATSSPRQGTYEQYF.

Only a few counts were recorded for this clonotype. At one end, the junction sequence differs from germline, possibly due to a read error. The chain is built from TRBV29-1 and TRBJ2-3; D may be TRBD1 (6 bases). Germline loops: CDR1 SQVTM, CDR2 ANQGSEA. The CDR3 is 12 residues long. CDR3 sequence: CCVDQGSDTQYF. The DNA for the CDR3 is TGCTGCGTTGACCAGGGGTCGGATACGCAGTATTTT.

This clonotype was seen many times. This sequence joins TRBV20-1 and TRBJ2-7; 7 positions match TRBD1. V lost 5 bases and J lost 5; bases outside the gene matches: 15. The CDR3 has 15 amino acids. The germline gives CDR1 DFQATT, CDR2 SNEGSKA (reference sequence). The CDR3 DNA reads as TGCAGTGCTGACCCTCTGACAGGGCTCGTCCACGAGCAGTACTTC. It translates to CSADPLTGLVHEQYF.

This clonotype showed up many times. As DNA, the CDR3 is TGCAGCGTTTCCGGGACGGTCGAAGAGACCCAGTACTTC. This gives the protein CSVSGTVEETQYF. The V call is TRBV29-1, the J call TRBJ2-5; D could derive from TRBD1 or TRBD2 (5 bases each). V lost 5 bases and J lost 3, with 13 bases in between. CDR1 is SQVTM and CDR2 is ANQGSEA in the germline V gene. This CDR3 spans 13 amino acids.

The genes are TRBV28 and TRBJ2-4, with TRBD2 identical over 7 bases. The CDR3 has 20 residues. Germline-derived CDR1 and CDR2 are MDHEN and SYDVKM. V was clipped by 4 bases and J by 2 bases; unmatched bases: 20. The CDR3 region has the DNA TGTGCCAGCAGTTCCCCCAGGGTAGCGGGTTCAATTGGGCCCAAAAACATTCAGTACTTC. Encoded protein: CASSSPRVAGSIGPKNIQYF.

This clonotype came up many times. V is TRBV28 and J is TRBJ2-7; D not resolved. From germline, CDR1 is MDHEN and CDR2 SYDVKM. This CDR3 is built from 14 residues. V lost 1 base to trimming and J lost 0 bases, with 7 bases between them. The CDR3 nucleotides read TGTGCCAGCAGTTTATCCGGCCACTCCTACGAGCAGTACTTC. Translation: CASSLSGHSYEQYF. Filled out from reference TRBV28 and TRBJ2-7, the complete variable domain reads DVKVTQSSRYLVKRTGEKVFLECVQDMDHENMFWYRQDPGLGLRLIYFSYDVKMKEKGDIPEGYSVSREKKERFSLILESASTNQTSMYLCASSLSGHSYEQYFGPGTRLTVT.

The sample holds many counts of this clonotype. The chain recombines TRBV6-1 with TRBJ1-6, with unresolved D. Trimming removed 7 bases at V and 3 bases at J, with 7 bases between. The CDR3 is 13 amino acids. Germline V gene data show CDR1 as MNHNS and CDR2 as SASEGT. The CDR3 nucleotides are TGTGCCAGCACACACTTCTATAATTCACCCCTCCACTTT. Encoded protein: CASTHFYNSPLHF.

In its sample, this clonotype was seen a few times. The chain joins TRBV28 to TRBJ2-1; 11 positions match TRBD2. The CDR3 length is 12 residues. CDR1 is MDHEN and CDR2 is SYDVKM in the germline V gene. The trim removed 5 bases at V and 12 bases at J, leaving 3 bases unmatched. The CDR3 bases are TGTGCCAGCAGTATTCTAGCGGGAGGGCAGTTCTTC. Amino acid sequence: CASSILAGGQFF.

This clonotype was counted many times. This chain uses TRBV2 with TRBJ2-2; 8 bases align to TRBD1. V was pared by 9 bases and J by 0 bases, with 3 bases of the junction left unmatched. Germline assignment: CDR1 SNHLY and CDR2 FYNNEI. This CDR3 comprises 14 residues. Here the CDR3 DNA reads TGTGCCAGAACAGGGGGGACGAACACCGGGGAGCTGTTTTTT. Amino acids: CARTGGTNTGELFF.

The chain employs TRBV7-2 and TRBJ2-5, with 11 bases identical to TRBD2. Trimming removed 2 bases from V and 5 bases from J; junction bases left unmatched: 4. The germline gives CDR1 SGHTA, CDR2 FQGNSA. The CDR3 contains 15 residues. The CDR3 sequence is CASSLLAGGGETQYF. The CDR3 nucleotides are TGTGCCAGCAGCTTACTAGCGGGGGGCGGGGAGACCCAGTACTTC.